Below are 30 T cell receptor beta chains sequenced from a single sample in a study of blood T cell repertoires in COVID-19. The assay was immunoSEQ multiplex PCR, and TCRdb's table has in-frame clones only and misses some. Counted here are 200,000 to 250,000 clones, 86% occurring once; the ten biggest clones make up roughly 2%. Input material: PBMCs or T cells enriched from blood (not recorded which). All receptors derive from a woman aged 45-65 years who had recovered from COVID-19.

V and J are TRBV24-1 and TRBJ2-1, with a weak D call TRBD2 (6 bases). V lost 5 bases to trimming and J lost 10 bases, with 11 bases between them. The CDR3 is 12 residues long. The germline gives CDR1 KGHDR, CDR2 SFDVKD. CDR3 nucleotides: TGTGCCACCAGTGGGACTAAGGGGGAGCAGTTCTTC. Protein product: CATSGTKGEQFF.

CDR3 sequence: CASSLAQGNTGELFF. CDR3 nucleotide sequence: TGTGCCAGCAGCTTAGCTCAGGGTAACACCGGGGAGCTGTTTTTT. J is TRBJ2-2 and V is TRBV7-6; a weak D match, TRBD1 (5 bases). The CDR3 runs to 15 residues. Per the germline V gene, CDR1 is SGHVS and CDR2 is FNYEAQ. With 0 bases removed from V and 2 bases from J, the gap between germline ends came to 7 bases. Filled out from reference TRBV7-6 and TRBJ2-2, the complete variable domain reads GAGVSQSPRYKVTKRGQDVALRCDPISGHVSLYWYRQALGQGPEFLTYFNYEAQQDKSGLPNDRFSAERPEGSISTLTIQRTEQRDSAMYRCASSLAQGNTGELFFGEGSRLTVL.

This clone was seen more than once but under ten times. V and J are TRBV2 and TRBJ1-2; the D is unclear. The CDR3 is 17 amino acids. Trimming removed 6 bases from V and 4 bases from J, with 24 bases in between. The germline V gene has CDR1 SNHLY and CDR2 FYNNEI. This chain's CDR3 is CASRGTGREPGRYGYTF. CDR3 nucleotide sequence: TGTGCCAGCAGGGGTACTGGCCGGGAACCAGGCCGCTATGGCTACACCTTC.

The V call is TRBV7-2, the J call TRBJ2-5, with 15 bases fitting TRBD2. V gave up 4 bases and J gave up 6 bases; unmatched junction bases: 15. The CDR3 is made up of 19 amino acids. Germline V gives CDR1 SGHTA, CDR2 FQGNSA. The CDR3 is CASSSRTSGGAQVVKTQYF. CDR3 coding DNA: TGTGCCAGCAGCTCAAGGACTAGCGGGGGGGCCCAGGTTGTAAAGACCCAGTACTTC. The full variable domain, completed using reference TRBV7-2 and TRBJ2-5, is GAGVSQSPSNKVTEKGKDVELRCDPISGHTALYWYRQSLGQGLEFLIYFQGNSAPDKSGLPSDRFSAERTGGSVSTLTIQRTQQEDSAVYLCASSSRTSGGAQVVKTQYFGPGTRLLVL.

DNA of the CDR3: TGCAGCGTTGAAGACCGTCTGTCGGGGCGGGGTGAAAAACTGTTTTTT. This translates into CSVEDRLSGRGEKLFF. This rearrangement joins TRBV29-1 to TRBJ1-4, with D possibly TRBD1 on 5 matching bases. Germline CDR1 SQVTM, CDR2 ANQGSEA. There are 16 residues in the CDR3. V lost 0 bases, J lost 7 bases, and 18 bases lay in between.

CDR3 sequence: CASSVTSDFSGELFF. The CDR3 DNA reads as TGTGCCAGCAGCGTAACTAGTGATTTCTCCGGGGAGCTGTTTTTT. The chain uses TRBV9 and TRBJ2-2, with D possibly TRBD2 on 5 matching bases. Trimming cost V 1 base and J 6 bases, with 13 bases left between them. There are 15 residues in the CDR3. Germline loops: CDR1 SGDLS, CDR2 YYNGEE.

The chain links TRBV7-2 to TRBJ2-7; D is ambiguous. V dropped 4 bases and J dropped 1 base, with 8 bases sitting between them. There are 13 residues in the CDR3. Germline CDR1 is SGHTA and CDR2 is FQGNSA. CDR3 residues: CASSSVGSYEQYF. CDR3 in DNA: TGTGCCAGCAGCTCAGTCGGGTCCTACGAGCAGTACTTC.

The CDR3 DNA is TGTGCCAGCAGCGTAGATGGAGCTATGAACACTGAAGCTTTCTTT. It yields the protein CASSVDGAMNTEAFF. The chain carries TRBV9 and TRBJ1-1; no definite D call. Per the germline V gene, CDR1 is SGDLS and CDR2 is YYNGEE. Trimming removed 0 bases at V and 0 bases at J, with 9 bases between. The CDR3 is made up of 15 amino acids.

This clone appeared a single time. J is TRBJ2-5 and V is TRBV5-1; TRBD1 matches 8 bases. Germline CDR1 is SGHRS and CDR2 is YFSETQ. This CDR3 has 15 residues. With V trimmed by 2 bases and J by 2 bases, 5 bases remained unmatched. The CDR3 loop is CASSFGTGFQETQYF. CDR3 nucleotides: TGCGCCAGCAGCTTCGGGACAGGATTTCAAGAGACCCAGTACTTC.

The DNA for the CDR3 is TGTGCCAGTACTTGGACACTGAACACTGAAGCTTTCTTT. Its protein product is CASTWTLNTEAFF. The V and J genes are TRBV2 and TRBJ1-1; D perhaps matches TRBD1 (5 bases). The CDR3 runs 13 residues. The V end was cut by 9 bases, the J end by 0 bases, with 11 bases between. Germline V lookup: CDR1 SNHLY, CDR2 FYNNEI.

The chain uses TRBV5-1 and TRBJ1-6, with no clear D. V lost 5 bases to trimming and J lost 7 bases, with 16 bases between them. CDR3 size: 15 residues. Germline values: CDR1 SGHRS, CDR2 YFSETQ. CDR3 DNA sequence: TGCGCCAGCAGACCCGACTCCTTAGCGAATTCACCCCTCCACTTT. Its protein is CASRPDSLANSPLHF.

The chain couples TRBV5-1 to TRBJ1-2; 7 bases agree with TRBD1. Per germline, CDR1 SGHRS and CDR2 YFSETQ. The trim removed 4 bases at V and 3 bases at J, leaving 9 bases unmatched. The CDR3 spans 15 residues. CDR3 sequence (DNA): TGCGCCAGCAGCACCACCGGGACAGCCTACTATGGCTACACCTTC. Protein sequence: CASSTTGTAYYGYTF. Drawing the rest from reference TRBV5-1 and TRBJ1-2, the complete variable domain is KAGVTQTPRYLIKTRGQQVTLSCSPISGHRSVSWYQQTPGQGLQFLFEYFSETQRNKGNFPGRFSGRQFSNSRSEMNVSTLELGDSALYLCASSTTGTAYYGYTFGSGTRLTVV.

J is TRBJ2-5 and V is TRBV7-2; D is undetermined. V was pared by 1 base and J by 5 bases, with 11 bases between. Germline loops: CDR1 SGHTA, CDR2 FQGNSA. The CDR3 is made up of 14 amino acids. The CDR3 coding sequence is TGTGCCAGCAGCTTAGACGTAGCTGTCGAGACCCAGTACTTC. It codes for CASSLDVAVETQYF.

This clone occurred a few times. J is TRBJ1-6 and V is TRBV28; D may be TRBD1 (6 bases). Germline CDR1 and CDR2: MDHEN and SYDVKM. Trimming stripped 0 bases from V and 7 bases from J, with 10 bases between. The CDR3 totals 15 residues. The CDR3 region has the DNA TGTGCCAGCAGTTTATGGGGACATGAAAATTCACCCCTCCACTTT. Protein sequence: CASSLWGHENSPLHF.

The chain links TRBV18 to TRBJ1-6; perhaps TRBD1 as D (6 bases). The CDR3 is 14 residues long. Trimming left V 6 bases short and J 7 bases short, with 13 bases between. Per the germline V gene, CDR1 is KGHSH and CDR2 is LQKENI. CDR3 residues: CASSEDSRNSPLHF. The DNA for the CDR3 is TGTGCCAGCTCTGAGGACAGTAGAAATTCACCCCTCCACTTT.

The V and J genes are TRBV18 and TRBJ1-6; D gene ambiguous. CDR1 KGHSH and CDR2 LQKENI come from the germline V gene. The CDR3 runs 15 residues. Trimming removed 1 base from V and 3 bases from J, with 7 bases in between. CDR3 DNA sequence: TGTGCCAGCTCACCACAGGCGGACTATAATTCACCCCTCCACTTT. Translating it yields CASSPQADYNSPLHF. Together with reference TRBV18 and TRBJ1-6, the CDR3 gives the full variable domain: NAGVMQNPRHLVRRRGQEARLRCSPMKGHSHVYWYRQLPEEGLKFMVYLQKENIIDESGMPKERFSAEFPKEGPSILRIQQVVRGDSAAYFCASSPQADYNSPLHFGNGTRLTVT.

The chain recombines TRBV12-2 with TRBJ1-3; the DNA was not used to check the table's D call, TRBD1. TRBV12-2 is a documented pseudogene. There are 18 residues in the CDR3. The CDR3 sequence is CASRLETPTGTGGNTIYF. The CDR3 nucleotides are TGTGCAAGTCGCTTAGAAACTCCCACCGGGACAGGGGGTAACACCATATATTTT.

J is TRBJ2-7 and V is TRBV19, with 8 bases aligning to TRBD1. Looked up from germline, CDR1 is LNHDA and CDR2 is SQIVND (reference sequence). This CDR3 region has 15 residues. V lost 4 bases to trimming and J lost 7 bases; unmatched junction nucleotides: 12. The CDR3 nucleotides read TGTGCCAGTAGTACGACCGGGACAGGAACTAGGGAGCAGTACTTC. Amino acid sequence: CASSTTGTGTREQYF.

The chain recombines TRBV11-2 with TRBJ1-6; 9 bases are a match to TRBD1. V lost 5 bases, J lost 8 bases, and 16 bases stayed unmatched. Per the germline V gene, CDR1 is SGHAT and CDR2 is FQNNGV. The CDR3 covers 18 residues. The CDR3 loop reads CASSAANLNRGRDSPLHF. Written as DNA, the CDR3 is TGTGCCAGCAGCGCCGCAAACCTAAACAGGGGGCGAGATTCACCCCTCCACTTT.

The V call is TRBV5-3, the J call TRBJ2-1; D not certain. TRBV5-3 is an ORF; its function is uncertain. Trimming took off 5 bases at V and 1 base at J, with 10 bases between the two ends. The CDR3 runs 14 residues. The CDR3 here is CARRRRRSYNEQFF. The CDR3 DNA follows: TGTGCCAGAAGGAGGCGGCGATCCTACAATGAGCAGTTCTTC.

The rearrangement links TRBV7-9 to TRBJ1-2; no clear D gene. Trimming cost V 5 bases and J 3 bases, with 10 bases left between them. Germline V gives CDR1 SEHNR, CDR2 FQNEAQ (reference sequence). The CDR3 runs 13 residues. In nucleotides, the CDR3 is TGTGCCAGCAGCACAGACGGCCACTATGGCTACACCTTC. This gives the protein CASSTDGHYGYTF.

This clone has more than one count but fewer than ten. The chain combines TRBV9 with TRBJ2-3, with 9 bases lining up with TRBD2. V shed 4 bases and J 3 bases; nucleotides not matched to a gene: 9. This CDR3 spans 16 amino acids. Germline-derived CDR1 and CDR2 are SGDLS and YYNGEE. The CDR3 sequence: CASSRFWSGGTDTQYF. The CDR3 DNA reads TGTGCCAGCAGCCGATTTTGGAGCGGGGGGACAGATACGCAGTATTTT.

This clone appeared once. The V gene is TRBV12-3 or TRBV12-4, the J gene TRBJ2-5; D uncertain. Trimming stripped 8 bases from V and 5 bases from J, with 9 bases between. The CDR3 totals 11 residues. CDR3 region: CASGFGETQYF. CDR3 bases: TGTGCCAGCGGCTTCGGGGAGACCCAGTACTTC.

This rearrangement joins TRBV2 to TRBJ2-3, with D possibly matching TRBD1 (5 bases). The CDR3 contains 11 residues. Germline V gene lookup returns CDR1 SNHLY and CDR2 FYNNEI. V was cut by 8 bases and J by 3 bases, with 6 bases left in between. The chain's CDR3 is CASGATDTQYF. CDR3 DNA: TGTGCCAGCGGGGCAACAGATACGCAGTATTTT. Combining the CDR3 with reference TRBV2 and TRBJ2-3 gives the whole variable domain EPEVTQTPSHQVTQMGQEVILRCVPISNHLYFYWYRQILGQKVEFLVSFYNNEISEKSEIFDDQFSVERPDGSNFTLKIRSTKLEDSAMYFCASGATDTQYFGPGTRLTVL.

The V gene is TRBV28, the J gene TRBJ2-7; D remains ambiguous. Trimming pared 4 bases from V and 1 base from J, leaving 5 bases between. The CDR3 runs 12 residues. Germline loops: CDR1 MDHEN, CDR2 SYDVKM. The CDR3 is CASSSYSYEQYF. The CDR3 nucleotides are TGTGCCAGCAGTTCCTATTCCTACGAGCAGTACTTC. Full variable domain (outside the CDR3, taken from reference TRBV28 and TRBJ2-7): DVKVTQSSRYLVKRTGEKVFLECVQDMDHENMFWYRQDPGLGLRLIYFSYDVKMKEKGDIPEGYSVSREKKERFSLILESASTNQTSMYLCASSSYSYEQYFGPGTRLTVT.

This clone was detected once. Here the CDR3 reads CASSQTATNEKLFF. The CDR3 DNA reads as TGTGCCAGCAGTCAGACAGCAACTAATGAAAAACTGTTTTTT. The chain employs TRBV6-2 or TRBV6-3 and TRBJ1-4; D may be TRBD1 (5 bases). Trimming took off 5 bases at V and 0 bases at J, with 7 bases between the two ends. The CDR3 contains 14 residues. The germline V gene has CDR1 MNHEY and CDR2 SVGEGT.

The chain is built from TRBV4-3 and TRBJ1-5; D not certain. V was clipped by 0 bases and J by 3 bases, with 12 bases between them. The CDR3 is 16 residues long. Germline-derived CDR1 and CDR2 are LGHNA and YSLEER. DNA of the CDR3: TGCGCCAGCAGCCAAGATTGGCAGGCAAACAATCAGCCCCAGCATTTT. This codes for CASSQDWQANNQPQHF.

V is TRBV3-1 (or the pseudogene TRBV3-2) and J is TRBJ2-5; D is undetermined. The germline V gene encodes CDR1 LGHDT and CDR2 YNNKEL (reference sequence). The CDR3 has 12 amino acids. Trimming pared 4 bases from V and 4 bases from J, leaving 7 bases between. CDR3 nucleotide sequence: TGTGCCAGCAGCCTCCTTTCAGAGACCCAGTACTTC. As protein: CASSLLSETQYF.

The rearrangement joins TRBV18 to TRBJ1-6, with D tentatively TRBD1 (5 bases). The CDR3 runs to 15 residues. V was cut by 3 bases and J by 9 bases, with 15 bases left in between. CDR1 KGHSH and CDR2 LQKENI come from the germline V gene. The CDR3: CASSPGHGGSSPLHF. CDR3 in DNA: TGTGCCAGCTCACCGGGCCACGGGGGAAGTTCACCCCTCCACTTT.

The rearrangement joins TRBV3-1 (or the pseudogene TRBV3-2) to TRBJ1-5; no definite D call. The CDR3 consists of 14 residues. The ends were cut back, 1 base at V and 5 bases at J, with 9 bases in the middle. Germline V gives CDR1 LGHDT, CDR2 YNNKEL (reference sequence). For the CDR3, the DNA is TGTGCCAGCAGCCAAGGGTGGCGGGATCAGCCCCAGCATTTT. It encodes CASSQGWRDQPQHF.